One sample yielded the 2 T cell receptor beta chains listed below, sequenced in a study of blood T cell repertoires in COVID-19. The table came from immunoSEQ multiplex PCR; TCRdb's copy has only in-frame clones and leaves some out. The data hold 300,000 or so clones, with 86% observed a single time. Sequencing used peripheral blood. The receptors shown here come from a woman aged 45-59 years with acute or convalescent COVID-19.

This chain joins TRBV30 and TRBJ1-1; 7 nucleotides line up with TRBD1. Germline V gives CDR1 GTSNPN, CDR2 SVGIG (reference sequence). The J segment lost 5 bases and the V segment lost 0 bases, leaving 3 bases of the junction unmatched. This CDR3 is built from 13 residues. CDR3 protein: CAWSVTGDTEAFF. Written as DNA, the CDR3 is TGTGCCTGGAGTGTTACAGGGGATACTGAAGCTTTCTTT.

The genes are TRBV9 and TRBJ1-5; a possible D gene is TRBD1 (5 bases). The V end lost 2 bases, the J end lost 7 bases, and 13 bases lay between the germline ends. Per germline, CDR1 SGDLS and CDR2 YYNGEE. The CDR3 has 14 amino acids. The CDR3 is CASSVQGTGQPQHF. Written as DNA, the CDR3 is TGTGCCAGCAGCGTCCAGGGAACAGGCCAGCCCCAGCATTTT.